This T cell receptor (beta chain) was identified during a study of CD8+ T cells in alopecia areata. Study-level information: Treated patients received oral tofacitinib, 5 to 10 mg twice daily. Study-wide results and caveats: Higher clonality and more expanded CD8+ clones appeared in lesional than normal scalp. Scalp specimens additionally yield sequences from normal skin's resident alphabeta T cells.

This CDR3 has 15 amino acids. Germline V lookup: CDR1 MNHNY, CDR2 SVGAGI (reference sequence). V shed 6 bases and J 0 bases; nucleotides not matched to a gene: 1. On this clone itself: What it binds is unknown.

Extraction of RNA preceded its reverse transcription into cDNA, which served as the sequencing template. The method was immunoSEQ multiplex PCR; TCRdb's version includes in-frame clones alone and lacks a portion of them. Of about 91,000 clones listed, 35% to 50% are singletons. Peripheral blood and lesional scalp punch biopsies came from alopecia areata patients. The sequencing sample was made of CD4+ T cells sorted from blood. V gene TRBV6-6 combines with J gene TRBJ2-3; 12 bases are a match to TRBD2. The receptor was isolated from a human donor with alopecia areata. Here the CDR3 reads CASRTSGGSTDTQYF. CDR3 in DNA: TGTGCCAGCAGAACTAGCGGGGGGAGCACAGATACGCAGTATTTT.